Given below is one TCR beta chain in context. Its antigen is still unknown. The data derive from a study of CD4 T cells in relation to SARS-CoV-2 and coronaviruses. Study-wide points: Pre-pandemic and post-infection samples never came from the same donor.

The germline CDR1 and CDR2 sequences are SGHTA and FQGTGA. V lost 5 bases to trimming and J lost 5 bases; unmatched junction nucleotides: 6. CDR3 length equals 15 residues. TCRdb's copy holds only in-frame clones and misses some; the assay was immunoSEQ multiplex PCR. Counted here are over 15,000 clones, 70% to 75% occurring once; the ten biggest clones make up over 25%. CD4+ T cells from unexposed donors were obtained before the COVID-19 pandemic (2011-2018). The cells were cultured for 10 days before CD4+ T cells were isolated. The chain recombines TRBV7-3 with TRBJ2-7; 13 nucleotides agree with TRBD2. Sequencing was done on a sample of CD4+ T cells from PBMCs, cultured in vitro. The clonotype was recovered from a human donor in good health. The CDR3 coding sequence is TGTGCCAGCAGCCGAGGGACTAGCGGGACCGACGAGCAGTACTTC. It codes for CASSRGTSGTDEQYF. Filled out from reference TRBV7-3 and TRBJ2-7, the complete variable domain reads GAGVSQTPSNKVTEKGKYVELRCDPISGHTALYWYRQSLGQGPEFLIYFQGTGAADDSGLPNDRFFAVRPEGSVSTLKIQRTERGDSAVYLCASSRGTSGTDEQYFGPGTRLTVT.